The T cell receptor (beta chain) described here comes from a study of tumor-infiltrating lymphocytes in primary liver carcinoma. Looking at the study overall: Sample yields, roughly 3.5 to 8 million productive TCRbeta reads, were similar across the tissue types. Study results and caveats: There were only about 7-24% of top clones found in all five tumor regions.

Unsorted bulk tissue, about 20-32 mg of it, served as the source for co-extraction of RNA and DNA. No treatment had been given to the patients, who were chronically infected with HBV. The investigators made TCR beta cDNA from approximately 510 ng total RNA, using a constant-region primer. Libraries covering TCR beta were generated through three nested multiplex PCR rounds (using a slightly modified ARM-PCR). TRBV1-TRBV30 forward and Cbeta reverse primers drove the first two roughly 10-cycle rounds. One entry per CDR3 protein, called by TCRdb with MiXCR from the multiplex PCR reads. The top ten hold roughly an eighth of the sample, which has around 81,000 distinct CDR3 sequences, 71% seen once. Germline lookup yields CDR1 MRHNA and CDR2 SNTAGT. Trimming removed 3 bases from V and 7 bases from J, with 13 bases in between. The CDR3 length is 14 residues. Only one count was recorded for this clonotype. Its antigen is undetermined. A read error may explain this, as a much larger clone is one base away.

V is TRBV6-4 and J is TRBJ2-1; tentative D call: TRBD2 (6 bases). This TCR was recovered from a woman aged 55 to 70 with primary liver carcinoma and hepatitis B virus infection. The sequencing input was liver tumor tissue from sampling region 4. This sample's subset: tumor region T4, right-lateral pole. The CDR3 sequence: CASSEGKAGNEQFF. In DNA form, the CDR3 reads TGTGCCAGCAGTGAAGGGAAGGCGGGAAATGAGCAGTTCTTC.